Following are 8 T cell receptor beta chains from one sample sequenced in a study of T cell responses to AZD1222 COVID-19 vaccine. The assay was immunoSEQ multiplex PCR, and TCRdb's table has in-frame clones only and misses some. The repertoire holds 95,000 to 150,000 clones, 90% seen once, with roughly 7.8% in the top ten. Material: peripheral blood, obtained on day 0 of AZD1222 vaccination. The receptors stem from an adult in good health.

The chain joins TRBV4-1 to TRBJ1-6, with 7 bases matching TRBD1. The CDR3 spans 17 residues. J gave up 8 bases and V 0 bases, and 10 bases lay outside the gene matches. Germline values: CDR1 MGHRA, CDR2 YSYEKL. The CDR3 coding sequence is TGCGCCAGCAGCCAAGATTCATTAGGGGGCTCATATTCACCCCTCCACTTT. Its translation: CASSQDSLGGSYSPLHF.

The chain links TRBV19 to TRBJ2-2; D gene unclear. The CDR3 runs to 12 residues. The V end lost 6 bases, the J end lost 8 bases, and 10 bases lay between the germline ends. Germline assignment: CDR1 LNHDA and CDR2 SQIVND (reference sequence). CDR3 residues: CASRGGSGELFF. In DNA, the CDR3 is TGTGCCAGTAGGGGTGGATCAGGGGAGCTGTTTTTT.

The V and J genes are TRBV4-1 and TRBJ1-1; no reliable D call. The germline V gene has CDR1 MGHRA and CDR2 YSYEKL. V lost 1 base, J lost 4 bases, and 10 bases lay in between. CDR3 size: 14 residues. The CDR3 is CASSQVRGGTEAFF. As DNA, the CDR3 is TGCGCCAGCAGCCAAGTTCGAGGCGGCACTGAAGCTTTCTTT.

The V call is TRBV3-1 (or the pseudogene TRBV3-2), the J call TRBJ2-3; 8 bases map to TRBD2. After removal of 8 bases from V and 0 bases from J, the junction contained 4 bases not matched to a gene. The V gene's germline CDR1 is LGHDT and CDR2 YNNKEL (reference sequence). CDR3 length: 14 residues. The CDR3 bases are TGTGCCAGCGAAACTAGCGGCAGCACAGATACGCAGTATTTT. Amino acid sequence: CASETSGSTDTQYF.

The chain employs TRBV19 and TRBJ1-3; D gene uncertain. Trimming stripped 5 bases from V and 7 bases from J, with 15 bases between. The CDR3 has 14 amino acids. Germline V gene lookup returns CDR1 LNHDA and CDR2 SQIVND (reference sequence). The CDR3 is CASSSTLTGNTIYF. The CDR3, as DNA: TGTGCCAGTAGTTCGACGTTGACGGGGAACACCATATATTTT.

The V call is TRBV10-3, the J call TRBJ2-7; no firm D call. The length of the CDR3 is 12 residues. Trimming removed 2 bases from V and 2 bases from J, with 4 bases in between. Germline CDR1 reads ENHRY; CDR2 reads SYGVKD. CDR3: CAISEQTYEQYF. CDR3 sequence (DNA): TGTGCCATCAGTGAGCAAACCTACGAGCAGTACTTC.

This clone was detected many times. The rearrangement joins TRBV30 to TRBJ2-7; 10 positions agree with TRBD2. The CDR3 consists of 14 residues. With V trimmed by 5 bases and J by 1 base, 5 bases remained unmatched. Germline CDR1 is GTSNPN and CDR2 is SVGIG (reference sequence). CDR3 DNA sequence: TGTGCCTGGCGGACTAGCGGAACTTCCTACGAGCAGTACTTC. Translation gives CAWRTSGTSYEQYF.

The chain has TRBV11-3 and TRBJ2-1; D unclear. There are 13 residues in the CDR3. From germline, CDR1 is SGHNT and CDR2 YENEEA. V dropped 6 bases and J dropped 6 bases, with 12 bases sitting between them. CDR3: CASSGWGGNEQFF. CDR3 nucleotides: TGTGCCAGCAGTGGGTGGGGTGGCAATGAGCAGTTCTTC.